A selection of T cell receptor beta chains follows, all from one sample in a study of human T cells and chemical hapten exposure. TCRdb itself ran the reads through MiXCR, one entry per CDR3 protein. The repertoire has about 120,000 distinct CDR3 sequences, about 7.7% of them found once; the top ten carry 1.3% to 1.5%. The specimen sequenced was whole blood. Receptor source: a human donor in good health. Some clones in this sample may be carry-over from other donors' samples. Each CDR3 is given with its conserved first and last residue. The D gene is left open where the match is weak. Rows may omit the clone size; those that give it use once, few, many or a size class.

TRBV7-3,TRBJ1-6,many,TRBD1,TGTGCCAGCAGCTTAACTTGGACAGGGGAATCACCCCTCCACTTT,CASSLTWTGESPLHF
TRBV18,TRBJ2-1,many,TRBD2,TGTGCCAGCTCACCCGCAGGTAGCGGGAGCCAGAATGAGCAGTTCTTC,CASSPAGSGSQNEQFF
TRBV11-2,TRBJ2-1,few,-,TGTGCCAGCAGCTTAATTGGTGACAATGAGCAGTTCTTC,CASSLIGDNEQFF
TRBV5-1,TRBJ2-5,few,TRBD2,TGCGCCAGCAGCCAGGGACTAGCGGGAGGAGGTATAGAGACCCAGTACTTC,CASSQGLAGGGIETQYF
TRBV7-8,TRBJ2-7,many,-,TGTGCCAGCACCCCTATGCGGGACTCCTCTATCCAGCAGTACTTC,CASTPMRDSSIQQYF
TRBV6-5,TRBJ1-5,many,TRBD1,TGTGCCAGCAGTTACGGACAGGGATTGGGTCAGCCCCAGCATTTT,CASSYGQGLGQPQHF
TRBV20-1,TRBJ2-3,many,TRBD2,TGCAGTGCTACCAAGACTAGCGCGATACTCACAGATACGCAGTATTTT,CSATKTSAILTDTQYF
TRBV5-6,TRBJ2-5,few,TRBD1,TGTGCCAGCAGCGGACCCCTCCGACAGGGCCAAGAGACCCAGTACTTC,CASSGPLRQGQETQYF
TRBV6-2/TRBV6-3,TRBJ1-5,-,-,TGTGCCAGCAGTTTTTTGACAGGAACTAATCAGCCCCAGCATTTT,CASSFLTGTNQPQHF
TRBV14,TRBJ2-7,-,-,TGTGCCAGCAGCCAAGTCCCATGGGGCGAGCAGTACTTC,CASSQVPWGEQYF
TRBV28,TRBJ1-2,many,TRBD1,TGTGCCAGCAGCTTGGGGACAGGGCTTTACGGCTACACCTTC,CASSLGTGLYGYTF
TRBV7-9,TRBJ2-1,-,TRBD1,TGTGCCAGCAGCCCGCCCGGGACAGTGGACAATGAGCAGTTCTTC,CASSPPGTVDNEQFF
TRBV5-8,TRBJ2-2,many,TRBD1,TGTGCCAGCAGCTTTGGACAGGGGGACACCGGGGAGCTGTTTTTT,CASSFGQGDTGELFF
TRBV7-2,TRBJ2-2,many,TRBD2,TGTGCCAGCAGCTTACGGACTAGCGGGAGGGTATACACCGGGGAGCTGTTTTTT,CASSLRTSGRVYTGELFF
TRBV7-9,TRBJ2-3,-,TRBD2,TGTGCCAGCAGCCCGCCTAGCGGGATTGGGATAGATACGCAGTATTTT,CASSPPSGIGIDTQYF
TRBV13,TRBJ2-1,-,-,TGTGCCAGCAGCTCCCAGGAGGGAGTGTATCACTACAATGAGCAGTTCTTC,CASSSQEGVYHYNEQFF
TRBV6-2/TRBV6-3,TRBJ2-1,many,-,TGTGCCAGCAGTTACCACCTCGCGAACAATGAGCAGTTCTTC,CASSYHLANNEQFF
TRBV5-1,TRBJ2-5,many,TRBD2,TGCGCCAGCAGCTTGGTTAGCGGGGGACAAGAGACCCAGTACTTC,CASSLVSGGQETQYF
TRBV20-1,TRBJ2-7,many,-,TGCAGTGCCCCTCCTATGGGACTCTCCGAGCAGTACTTC,CSAPPMGLSEQYF
TRBV7-9,TRBJ2-2,few,-,TGTGCCAGCAGCTCAGACCTAGCTTTCACCGGGGAGCTGTTTTTT,CASSSDLAFTGELFF
TRBV20-1,TRBJ2-1,few,TRBD2,TGCAGTGCTCCCTTCGGGACTAGAGGACACAATGAGCAGTTCTTC,CSAPFGTRGHNEQFF
TRBV30,TRBJ2-5,few,TRBD1,TGTGCCTGGAGTCTAACAGGGGGAGAGACCCAGTACTTC,CAWSLTGGETQYF
TRBV5-6,TRBJ2-1,few,TRBD2,TGTGCCAGCAGCCCCCAGGGTCGACTAGCGGGAGAGAGCTCCTACAATGAGCAGTTCTTC,CASSPQGRLAGESSYNEQFF
TRBV27,TRBJ1-5,few,-,TGTGCCAGCAGTCGACGGAGCAATCAGCCCCAGCATTTT,CASSRRSNQPQHF
TRBV4-2,TRBJ2-1,many,-,TGTGCCAGCAGCCAAGAAGGTGTCAAGCGGAACAATGAGCAGTTCTTC,CASSQEGVKRNNEQFF
TRBV18,TRBJ2-3,many,TRBD2,TGTGCCAGCTCACCCGCGGGGGGGCTTACAGATACGCAGTATTTT,CASSPAGGLTDTQYF
TRBV2,TRBJ2-5,few,TRBD1,TGTGCCAGCAGCGCACAGGGGGAAGAGACCCAGTACTTC,CASSAQGEETQYF
TRBV5-1,TRBJ2-6,-,TRBD1,TGCGCCAGCAGCCCAGCCACAGGGGGACTTAGGGCCAACGTCCTGACTTTC,CASSPATGGLRANVLTF
TRBV12-3/TRBV12-4,TRBJ1-2,-,-,TGTGCCAGCAGTTTAGCGGGCCAGACGGGTGGCTACACCTTC,CASSLAGQTGGYTF
TRBV27,TRBJ1-4,-,TRBD1,TGTGCCAGCAGTCCCACCGGGACAGGGTATAGGAATGAAAAACTGTTTTTT,CASSPTGTGYRNEKLFF